The rows below give T cell receptor beta chains drawn from one sample of a study of OX40 agonist ivuxolimab in advanced cancers. Produced via immunoSEQ multiplex PCR; TCRdb's table is partial and in-frame only. The sample yields around 140,000 clones, roughly nine tenths seen once. This sample comprised CD4+ or CD8+ T cells sorted from blood, obtained in a trial of the OX40 agonist ivuxolimab. The receptors shown here come from an adult with an advanced solid tumor such as melanoma, head and neck, liver or kidney cancer. The conserved cysteine and the conserved F or W are not part of the CDR3 here. Rows give clone size only sometimes, using once, few, many, or a class for an expanded clone.

CDR3aa: ASSLGTGVWAGELF
v_gene: TRBV19
abundance: -

CDR3aa: ASSIYRGRNTEAF
v_gene: TRBV19
abundance: -

CDR3aa: ASTRTGFTDTQY
v_gene: TRBV27
abundance: -

CDR3aa: ASSPSAQGNYNEQF
v_gene: TRBV18
abundance: -

CDR3aa: ATRAESNEQF
v_gene: TRBV10-3
abundance: once

CDR3aa: ASSLNGEVNQPQH
v_gene: TRBV7-6
abundance: -

CDR3aa: ASSLMGLAAPEQY
v_gene: TRBV7-2
abundance: -

CDR3aa: ASSPPGTVNTEAF
v_gene: TRBV9
abundance: few

CDR3aa: ASLAVSSGNTIY
v_gene: TRBV19
abundance: -

CDR3aa: ASSKGQGAYNEQF
v_gene: TRBV6-4
abundance: -

CDR3aa: ASSVAGNTIY
v_gene: TRBV2
abundance: -

CDR3aa: ASSSRVNTGELF
v_gene: TRBV11-3
abundance: -

CDR3aa: ASSTSGSSYNEQF
v_gene: TRBV2
abundance: -

CDR3aa: ASSQDRGEREMGQETQY
v_gene: TRBV4-1
abundance: -

CDR3aa: ASSQDQETQY
v_gene: TRBV7-2
abundance: -

CDR3aa: ASSNPGQGNTGELF
v_gene: TRBV5-1
abundance: -

CDR3aa: ASSLAWDGTEAF
v_gene: TRBV7-2
abundance: -

CDR3aa: ASSLTGGLETF
v_gene: TRBV7-3
abundance: -

CDR3aa: ASSPDLTDVYGYT
v_gene: TRBV28
abundance: once

CDR3aa: ASRGGTHGGGYT
v_gene: TRBV19
abundance: -

CDR3aa: ASSLGGITEAF
v_gene: TRBV27
abundance: -

CDR3aa: ASSLQVRGEKLF
v_gene: TRBV27
abundance: -

CDR3aa: ASSLRPNTGELF
v_gene: TRBV5-1
abundance: -

CDR3aa: ASTRAGGWRLDGYT
v_gene: TRBV27
abundance: -

CDR3aa: ASSLSGAALASNQPQH
v_gene: TRBV27
abundance: -

CDR3aa: ASSSLGPGHEQY
v_gene: TRBV6-5
abundance: -

CDR3aa: ASSFSLAGGSGANVLT
v_gene: TRBV7-3
abundance: -

CDR3aa: ASSVAEAF
v_gene: TRBV9
abundance: -

CDR3aa: ASSLLGQGNEKLF
v_gene: TRBV9
abundance: -

CDR3aa: ASSLDSQPQH
v_gene: TRBV5-4
abundance: -

CDR3aa: ASSARTGGYQETQY
v_gene: TRBV2
abundance: -

CDR3aa: ASSGIPGPANEQF
v_gene: TRBV5-1
abundance: -

CDR3aa: ASSPKGGAEAF
v_gene: TRBV7-8
abundance: -

CDR3aa: ASTEGQGLFYGYT
v_gene: TRBV6-1
abundance: -

CDR3aa: ASSQEFTKNNEQF
v_gene: TRBV4-3
abundance: -

CDR3aa: ASSLTPGSTGELF
v_gene: TRBV5-1
abundance: -

CDR3aa: ASTGYSNQPQH
v_gene: TRBV2
abundance: -

CDR3aa: ASSSQGLGSTEAF
v_gene: TRBV27
abundance: -

CDR3aa: ASRSGVWEGYT
v_gene: TRBV27
abundance: once

CDR3aa: ASSLANETNLSSYNEQF
v_gene: TRBV7-2
abundance: -

CDR3aa: ASSLGSEKAF
v_gene: TRBV11-3
abundance: -

CDR3aa: ASSLRTGTDTQY
v_gene: TRBV5-4
abundance: -

CDR3aa: AWSVLDRENQPQH
v_gene: TRBV30
abundance: few

CDR3aa: ASSFGTGPFGSGNTIY
v_gene: TRBV27
abundance: -

CDR3aa: ASGSGTPNEQF
v_gene: TRBV12-5
abundance: -

CDR3aa: ASSHRNRGSYEQY
v_gene: TRBV14
abundance: -

CDR3aa: ASSIKQGVVDQPQH
v_gene: TRBV19
abundance: -

CDR3aa: ASSPRASGNTGELF
v_gene: TRBV19
abundance: -

CDR3aa: ASWSITNYGYT
v_gene: TRBV28
abundance: -

CDR3aa: ASSQDSGHYGYT
v_gene: TRBV14
abundance: -

CDR3aa: ASSLQRGGPYNEQF
v_gene: TRBV5-4
abundance: -

CDR3aa: ASSPGPASTDTQY
v_gene: TRBV6-1
abundance: once

CDR3aa: AWSGGNIQY
v_gene: TRBV30
abundance: -

CDR3aa: ASRGGQLYGYT
v_gene: TRBV2
abundance: -